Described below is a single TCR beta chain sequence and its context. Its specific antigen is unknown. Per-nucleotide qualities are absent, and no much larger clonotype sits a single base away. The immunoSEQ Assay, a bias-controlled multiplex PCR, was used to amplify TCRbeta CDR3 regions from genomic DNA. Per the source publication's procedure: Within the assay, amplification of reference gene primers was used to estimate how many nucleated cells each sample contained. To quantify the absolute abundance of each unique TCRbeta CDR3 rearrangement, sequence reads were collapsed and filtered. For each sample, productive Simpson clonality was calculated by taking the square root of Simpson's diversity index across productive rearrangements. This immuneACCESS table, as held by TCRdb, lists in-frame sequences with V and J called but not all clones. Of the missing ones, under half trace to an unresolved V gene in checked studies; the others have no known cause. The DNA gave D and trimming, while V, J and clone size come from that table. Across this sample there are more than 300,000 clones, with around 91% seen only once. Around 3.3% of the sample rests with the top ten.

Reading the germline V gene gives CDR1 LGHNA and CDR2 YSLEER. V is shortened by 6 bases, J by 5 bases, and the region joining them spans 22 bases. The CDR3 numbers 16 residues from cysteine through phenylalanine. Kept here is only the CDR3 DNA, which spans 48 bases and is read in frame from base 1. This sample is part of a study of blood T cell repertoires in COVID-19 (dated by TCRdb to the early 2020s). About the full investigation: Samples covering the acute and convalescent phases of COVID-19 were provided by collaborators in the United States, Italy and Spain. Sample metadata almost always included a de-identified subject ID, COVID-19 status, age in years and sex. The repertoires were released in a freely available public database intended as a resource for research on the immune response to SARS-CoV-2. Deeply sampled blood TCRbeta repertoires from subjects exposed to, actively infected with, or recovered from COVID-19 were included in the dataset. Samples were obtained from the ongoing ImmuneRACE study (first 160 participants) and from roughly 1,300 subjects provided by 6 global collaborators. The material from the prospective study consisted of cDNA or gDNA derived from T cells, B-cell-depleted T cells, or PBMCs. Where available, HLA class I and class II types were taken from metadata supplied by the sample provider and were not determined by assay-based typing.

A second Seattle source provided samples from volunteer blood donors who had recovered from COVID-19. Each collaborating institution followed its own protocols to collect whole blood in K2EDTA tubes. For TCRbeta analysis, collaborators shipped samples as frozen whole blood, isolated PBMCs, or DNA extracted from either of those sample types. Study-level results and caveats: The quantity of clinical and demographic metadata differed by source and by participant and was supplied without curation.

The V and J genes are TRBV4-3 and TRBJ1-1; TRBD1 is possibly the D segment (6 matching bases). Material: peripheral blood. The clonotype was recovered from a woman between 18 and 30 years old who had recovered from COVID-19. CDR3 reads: CASRRGLARVETEAFF. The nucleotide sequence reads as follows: TGCGCCAGCAGGAGGGGGTTAGCGAGGGTCGAGACTGAAGCTTTCTTT.